The T cell receptor beta chain under discussion was sequenced for a study of shared clonotypes between healthy human individuals. V dropped 5 bases and J dropped 0 bases, with 13 bases sitting between them. Germline assignment: CDR1 SGHAT and CDR2 FQNNGV. The CDR3 has 15 amino acids. Sequencing was performed with immunoSEQ multiplex PCR; in TCRdb, only in-frame clones are kept and a portion is missing. The sample lists 1,400,000 or so clones, about 98.5% seen once, with around 0.33% in the top ten. Material for sequencing was naive CD4+ T cells sorted from blood. Subset indicated: CD45RA+ positively selected. The sequence came from a young man in good health. V and J are TRBV11-2 and TRBJ1-1, with D possibly being TRBD1 (5 bases). DNA for the CDR3: TGTGCCAGCAGCCCGGACACGTTTATGAACACTGAAGCTTTCTTT. It specifies CASSPDTFMNTEAFF.